The source of this TCR beta chain is a study of blood T cell repertoires in COVID-19. Overall study: PBMCs, B-cell-depleted T cells, or T cells were the source of the cDNA or gDNA that made up the material.

Judged by abundance, this clone is medium-sized. The CDR3 is made up of 14 amino acids. From germline, CDR1 is MRHNA and CDR2 SNTAGT. The V end lost 3 bases, the J end lost 1 base, and 9 bases lay between the germline ends. Original processing notes: Reference gene primer amplification in the assay estimated nucleated cell counts. Method: immunoSEQ multiplex PCR; TCRdb's copy keeps in-frame clones and lacks some. The V and J calls and clone size were taken over from that table, and D and trimming were inferred from the DNA. The sample yields about 79,000 clones, about 90% seen once. The chain uses TRBV6-4 and TRBJ1-1; unclear D gene. The sequenced sample consisted of peripheral blood. The sequence was collected from a middle-aged man with active COVID-19. The DNA of the CDR3 is TGTGCCAGCAGTGAGTCCACAGAGAACACTGAAGCTTTCTTT. Its protein product is CASSESTENTEAFF.